This T cell receptor beta chain was sequenced in a study of CXCR3-negative and CXCR3-positive naive CD8 T cells. The CDR3 consists of 17 residues. Germline V lookup: CDR1 MGHRA, CDR2 YSYEKL. The study's findings and limits: Greater hydrophobicity was found in TRB CDR3s of CXCR3-positive naive cells than of CXCR3-negative naive cells. Fresh PBMCs went into most assays, and CXCR3 expression partly declined after cryopreservation. For naive cells, CXCR3-negative and CXCR3-positive subsets had similar TRBV-TRBJ usage; for memory cells, usage differed.

Subsets of CD8+ T cells were each sorted in triplicate at 300,000 cells apiece. The CD45RO-CCR7+CD27+CD95- phenotype denoted naive CD8+ T cells. Libraries of TRB cDNA were made by 5' RACE and carried UMIs. TCRdb reprocessed the 5' RACE reads; each CDR3 protein has one entry and no DNA is given. Seen in this sample are about 56,000 distinct CDR3 sequences; the ten most common clones hold approximately 0.8%. Turning to this clonotype: The target antigen is unknown.

Sequencing was performed on naive CXCR3+ CD8+ T cells from blood. The subset: CD45RO-CCR7+CD27+CD95- naive CD8+ T cells expressing CXCR3 (TNR3+). This chain uses TRBV4-1 with TRBJ2-6; the D call from TCRdb, TRBD2, cannot be confirmed without DNA. The clonotype was recovered from a human donor in good health. Some clones in this sample may be carry-over from other donors' samples. This CDR3 is CASSQEGGLSGANVLTF.